This TCR beta chain was observed in a study of T cell responses to AZD1222 COVID-19 vaccine. Overall study results and limits: Females outnumbered males among donors, who were mostly white British; clonal diversity was possibly underestimated.

V was cut by 4 bases and J by 0 bases, with 7 bases left in between. The germline gives CDR1 SQVTM, CDR2 ANQGSEA. CDR3 length equals 12 residues. As concerns this clone: As yet, its antigen is unknown.

Method: immunoSEQ multiplex PCR; TCRdb's copy keeps in-frame clones and lacks some. The data show approximately 79,000 clones, 65% to 90% seen once. The rearrangement links TRBV29-1 to TRBJ2-7, with D possibly matching TRBD1 (5 bases). The sequence derives from an adult in good health. The sample was peripheral blood, taken on day 0 of AZD1222 vaccination. The CDR3 DNA sequence: TGCAGCGTTGTAACAGGCTCCTACGAGCAGTACTTC. As protein: CSVVTGSYEQYF.